The entry below describes one TCR beta chain. Its antigen is still unknown. These data originate in a study of type 1 regulatory T cells. TCRdb re-called the reads with MiXCR, one entry per CDR3 protein. The sample includes tens of thousands of distinct CDR3 sequences, more than 45% seen only once; the top ten take roughly 5.2%. This CDR3 is built from 19 residues. Germline values: CDR1 SGHTA, CDR2 FQGNSA. The V end lost 0 bases, the J end lost 3 bases, and 20 bases lay between the germline ends. This chain joins TRBV7-2 and TRBJ1-4, with D hard to call. This clonotype was obtained from a human donor in good health. The material sequenced was cultured T cells, either the whole culture or a sorted T cell fraction (not recorded which). The CDR3 reads CASSLALRNPTLANEKLFF. As DNA, the CDR3 is TGTGCCAGCAGCTTAGCGCTAAGGAACCCAACATTAGCTAATGAAAAACTGTTTTTT.